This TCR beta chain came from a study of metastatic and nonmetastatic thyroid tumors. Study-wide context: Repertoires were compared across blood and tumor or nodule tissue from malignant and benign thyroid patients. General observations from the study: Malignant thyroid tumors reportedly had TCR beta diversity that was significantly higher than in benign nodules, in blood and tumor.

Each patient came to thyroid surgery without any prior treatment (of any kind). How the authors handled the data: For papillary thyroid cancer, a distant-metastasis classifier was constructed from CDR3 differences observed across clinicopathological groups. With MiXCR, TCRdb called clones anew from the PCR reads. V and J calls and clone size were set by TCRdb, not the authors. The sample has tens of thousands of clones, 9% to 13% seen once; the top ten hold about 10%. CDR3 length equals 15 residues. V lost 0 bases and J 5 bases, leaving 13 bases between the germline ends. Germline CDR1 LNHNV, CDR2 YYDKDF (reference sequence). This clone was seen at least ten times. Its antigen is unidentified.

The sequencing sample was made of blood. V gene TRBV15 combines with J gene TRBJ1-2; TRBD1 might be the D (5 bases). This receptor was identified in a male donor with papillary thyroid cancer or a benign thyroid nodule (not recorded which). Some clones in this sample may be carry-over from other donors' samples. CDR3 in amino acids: CATSRDRAGKYGYTF. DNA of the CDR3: TGTGCCACCAGCAGAGATAGGGCAGGGAAGTATGGCTACACCTTC.